This T cell receptor beta chain is from a study of OX40 agonist ivuxolimab in advanced cancers. Autoimmune disease history or systemic immunosuppression barred patients. The repertoire was sequenced with immunoSEQ multiplex PCR; TCRdb's copy has only in-frame clones and lacks some. The sample includes just over 90,000 clones, more than 85% of them seen just once. CDR1 is SQVTM, CDR2 ANQGSEA, per germline. The V gene lost 8 bases and the J gene lost 5 bases, with 10 bases spanning the gap. The CDR3 extends over 11 amino acids. The specimen comprised CD4+ or CD8+ T cells sorted from blood, sampled in a trial of the OX40 agonist ivuxolimab. This rearrangement joins TRBV29-1 to TRBJ1-5; D not resolved. This TCR derives from an adult with an advanced solid tumor such as melanoma, head and neck, liver or kidney cancer. The DNA for the CDR3 is TGCAGCACTCGGGCAGATCAGCCCCAGCATTTT. This translates into CSTRADQPQHF.